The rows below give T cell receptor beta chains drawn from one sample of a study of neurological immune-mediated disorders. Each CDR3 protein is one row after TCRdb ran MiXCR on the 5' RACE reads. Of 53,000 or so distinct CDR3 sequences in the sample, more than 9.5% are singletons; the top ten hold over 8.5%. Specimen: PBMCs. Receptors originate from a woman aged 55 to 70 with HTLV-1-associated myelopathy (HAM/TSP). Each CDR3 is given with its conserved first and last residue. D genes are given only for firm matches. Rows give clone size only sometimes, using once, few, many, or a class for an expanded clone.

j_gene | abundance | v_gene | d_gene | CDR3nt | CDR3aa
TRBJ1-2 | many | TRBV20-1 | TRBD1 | TGCAGTGCTAGAGATTCGGTCCGGACAGGGGTTGGCTACACCTTC | CSARDSVRTGVGYTF
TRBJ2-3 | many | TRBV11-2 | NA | TGTGCCAGCAGCTTAGTCCCTAGTGATTCAGATACGCAGTATTTT | CASSLVPSDSDTQYF
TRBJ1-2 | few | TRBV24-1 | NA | TGTGCCACCAGTGACCGCTATGGCTACACCTTC | CATSDRYGYTF
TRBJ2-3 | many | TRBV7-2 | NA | TGTGCCAGCAGCTTTTCTTGGGGCCGAGTAGGTCGCGGCACAGATACGCAGTATTTT | CASSFSWGRVGRGTDTQYF
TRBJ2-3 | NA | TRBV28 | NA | TGTGCCAGCAGCTCTCCGAGCACAGATAAGCAGTATTTT | CASSSPSTDKQYF
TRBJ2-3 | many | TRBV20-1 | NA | TGCAGTGCTTTAGGACACACAGATACGCAGTATTTT | CSALGHTDTQYF
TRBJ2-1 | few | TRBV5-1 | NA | TGCGCCAGCAGCCCGGACTTGGACTCCTACAATGAGCAGTTCTTC | CASSPDLDSYNEQFF
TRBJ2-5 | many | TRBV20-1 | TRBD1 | TGCAGTGCTAGCTACAACAGGGGGGAGACCCAGTACTTC | CSASYNRGETQYF
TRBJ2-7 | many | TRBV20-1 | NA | TGCAGTGCTAGAGATCAGGAGGGAGCCTACGAGCAGTACTTC | CSARDQEGAYEQYF
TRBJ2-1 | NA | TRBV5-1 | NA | TGCGCCAGCAGCCTACGGGAGTATAACAATGAGCAGTTCTTC | CASSLREYNNEQFF
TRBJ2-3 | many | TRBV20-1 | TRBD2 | TGCAGTGCTGCAAACAGACAACTAGCGGGAGGGAGAGATACGCAGTATTTT | CSAANRQLAGGRDTQYF
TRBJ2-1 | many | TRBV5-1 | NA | TGCGCCAGCAAGTACCGATCCTACAATGAGCAGTTCTTC | CASKYRSYNEQFF
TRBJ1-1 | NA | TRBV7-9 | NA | TGTGCCATCAGCTTGGATATGAACACTGAAGCTTTCTTT | CAISLDMNTEAFF
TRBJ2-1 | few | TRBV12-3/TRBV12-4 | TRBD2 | TGTGCCAGCAGTCCCACTAGCGGGAGGATCGATGAGCAGTTCTTC | CASSPTSGRIDEQFF
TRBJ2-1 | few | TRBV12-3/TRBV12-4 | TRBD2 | TGTGCCAGCACCTCCGAGCGGGAGGGCAATGAGCAGTTCTTC | CASTSEREGNEQFF
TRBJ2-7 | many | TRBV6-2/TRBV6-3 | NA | TGTGCCAGCGAACCTACAGGAGCCTACGAGCAGTACTTC | CASEPTGAYEQYF
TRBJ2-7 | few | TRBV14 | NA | TGTGCCAGCAGCCACCCCGGGACTCTATCCTACGAGCAGTACTTC | CASSHPGTLSYEQYF
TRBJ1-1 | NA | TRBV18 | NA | TGTGCCAGCTCACCACCTGGGGGGGGGACGAACACTGAAGCTTTCTTT | CASSPPGGGTNTEAFF
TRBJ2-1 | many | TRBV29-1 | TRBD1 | TGCAGCGTTGAAGGGGAACCGGGACAGGGGACGGTGACTTACAATGAGCAGTTCTTC | CSVEGEPGQGTVTYNEQFF
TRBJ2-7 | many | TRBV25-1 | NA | TGTGCCAGCAGTGTCAGCCGCAGCTACGAGCAGTACTTC | CASSVSRSYEQYF
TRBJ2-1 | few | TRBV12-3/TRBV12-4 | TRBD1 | TGTGCCAGCAGCCGAAACAGGGGTTCCTACAATGAGCAGTTCTTC | CASSRNRGSYNEQFF
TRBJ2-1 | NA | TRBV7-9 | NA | NA | CASSFYICSASGSYNEQFF
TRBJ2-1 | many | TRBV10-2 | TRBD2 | TGCGCCAGCAAAAAACTAGCGGGAGAGTCCAATGAGCAGTTCTTC | CASKKLAGESNEQFF
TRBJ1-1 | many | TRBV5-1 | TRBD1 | TGCGCCAGCCGCACGCAGGGGGTGAACACTGAAGCTTTCTTT | CASRTQGVNTEAFF
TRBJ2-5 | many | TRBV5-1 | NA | TGCGCCAGCAGCTTTCGGTCCCAAGAGACCCAGTACTTC | CASSFRSQETQYF
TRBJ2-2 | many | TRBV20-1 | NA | TGCAGTGCAGGGGGGGCGGGAGTTAACACCGGGGAGCTGTTTTTT | CSAGGAGVNTGELFF
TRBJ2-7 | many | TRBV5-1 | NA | TGCGCCAGCAGCTTCGGAGGGGACTCCTACGAGCAGTACTTC | CASSFGGDSYEQYF
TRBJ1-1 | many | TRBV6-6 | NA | TGTGCCAGCAGTTACTCGCCGGGGCTAAGCGACACTGAAGCTTTCTTT | CASSYSPGLSDTEAFF
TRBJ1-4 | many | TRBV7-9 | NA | TGTGCCAGCAGCTTAAACGGGGGGACTAATGAAAAACTGTTTTTT | CASSLNGGTNEKLFF
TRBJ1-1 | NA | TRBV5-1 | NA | TGCGCCAGCAGCTTGGCCTACAGTTACACTGAAGCTTTCTTT | CASSLAYSYTEAFF
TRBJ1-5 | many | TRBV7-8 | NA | TGTGCCAGCAGCCCCACCCTTATCGGGGTTAGGCGACAGCCCCAGCATTTT | CASSPTLIGVRRQPQHF
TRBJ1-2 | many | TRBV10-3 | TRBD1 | TGTGCCATCTTTGGACAGGGATACGGCTACACCTTC | CAIFGQGYGYTF
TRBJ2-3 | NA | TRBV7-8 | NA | TGTGCCAGCATCTTAGACCGCGGCACAGATACGCAGTATTTT | CASILDRGTDTQYF
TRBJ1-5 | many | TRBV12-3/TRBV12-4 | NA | TGTGCCAGCAGTTTGATCAATCAGCCCCAGCATTTT | CASSLINQPQHF
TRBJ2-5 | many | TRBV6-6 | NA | TGTGCCAGCACCTACGGATACCAAGAGACCCAGTACTTC | CASTYGYQETQYF
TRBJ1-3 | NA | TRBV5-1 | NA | TGCGCCTCCCGCAGACATTTCTCTGGAAACACCATATATTTT | CASRRHFSGNTIYF
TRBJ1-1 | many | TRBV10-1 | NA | TGCGCCAGCAGCCTCGGACGGGCGAACACTGAAGCTTTCTTT | CASSLGRANTEAFF
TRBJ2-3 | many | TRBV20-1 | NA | TGCAGTGCTAGAGGGACTTTGTTCACAGATACGCAGTATTTT | CSARGTLFTDTQYF
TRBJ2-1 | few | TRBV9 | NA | TGTGCCAGCAGCGTAGGGCCAGCGGAGCACAATGAGCAGTTCTTC | CASSVGPAEHNEQFF
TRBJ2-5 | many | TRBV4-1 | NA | TGCGCCAGCAGCCAAGACCCAGGGACTTCAACGAAGACCCAGTACTTC | CASSQDPGTSTKTQYF
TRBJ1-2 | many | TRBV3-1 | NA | TGTGCCAGCAGCCATACAGGGCCCGGGGGCTACACCTTC | CASSHTGPGGYTF
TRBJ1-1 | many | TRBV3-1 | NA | TGTGCCAGCAGCCAAGATCCAGGTACAGGAGCTTTCTTT | CASSQDPGTGAFF
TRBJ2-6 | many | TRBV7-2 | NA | TGTGCCAGCAGCTTAACGTGGTCTGGGGCCAACGTCCTGACTTTC | CASSLTWSGANVLTF
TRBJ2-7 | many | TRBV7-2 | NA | TGTGCCAGCAGCGCAACTATTTACGAGCAGTACTTC | CASSATIYEQYF
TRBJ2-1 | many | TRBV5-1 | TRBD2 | TGCGCCAGCAGCTCTTCTAGCGGTCAGGAGACGGAGCAGTTCTTC | CASSSSSGQETEQFF
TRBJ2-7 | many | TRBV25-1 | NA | TGTGCCAGCAGTGCGACAGTCCGCGAGCAGTACTTC | CASSATVREQYF
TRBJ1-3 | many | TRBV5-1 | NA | TGCGCCAGCAGCTTGGTCACAGCAACCCTTGGAAACACCATATATTTT | CASSLVTATLGNTIYF
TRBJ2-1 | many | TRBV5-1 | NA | TGCGCCAGCAGCTTGGCTTTGACTAGTTCGGGTGAGCAGTTCTTC | CASSLALTSSGEQFF
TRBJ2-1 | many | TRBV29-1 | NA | TGCAGCGTCCTTCAGGACGGCAGGGACAATGAGCAGTTCTTC | CSVLQDGRDNEQFF
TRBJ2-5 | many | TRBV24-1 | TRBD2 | TGTGCCACCAGTGATCCGCCAGGAGAAGCGGGAGGATTGGGAGAGACCCAGTACTTC | CATSDPPGEAGGLGETQYF
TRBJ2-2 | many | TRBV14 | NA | TGTGCCAGCAGCCAAGGTCCAGGGTGGGGCGGCACCGGGGAGCTGTTTTTT | CASSQGPGWGGTGELFF
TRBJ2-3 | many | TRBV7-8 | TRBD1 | TGTGCCAGCAGCCTGGGGACAGGCTCTAGCACAGATACGCAGTATTTT | CASSLGTGSSTDTQYF
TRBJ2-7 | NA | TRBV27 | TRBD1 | TGTGCCAGCATGGGACAGGGGGCTAGGGAGAAGTACTTC | CASMGQGAREKYF
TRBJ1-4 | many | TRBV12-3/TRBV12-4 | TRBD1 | TGTGCCAGCAGTGGAGGCGGACAGGGGAACATGGAAAAACTGTTTTTT | CASSGGGQGNMEKLFF
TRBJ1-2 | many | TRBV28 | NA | TGTGCCAGCAGTGCGGGGGCATTACGTGGCTACACCTTC | CASSAGALRGYTF
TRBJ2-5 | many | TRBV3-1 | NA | TGTGCCAGCAGCCAAACAGAGACCCAGTACTTC | CASSQTETQYF
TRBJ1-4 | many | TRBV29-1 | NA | TGCAGCGTTGCGTGGGGGGCAACTAATGAAAAACTGTTTTTT | CSVAWGATNEKLFF
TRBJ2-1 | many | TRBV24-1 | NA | TGTGCCACCAGTGATTTTGACCCTATGGGGTCCTACAATGAGCAGTTCTTC | CATSDFDPMGSYNEQFF